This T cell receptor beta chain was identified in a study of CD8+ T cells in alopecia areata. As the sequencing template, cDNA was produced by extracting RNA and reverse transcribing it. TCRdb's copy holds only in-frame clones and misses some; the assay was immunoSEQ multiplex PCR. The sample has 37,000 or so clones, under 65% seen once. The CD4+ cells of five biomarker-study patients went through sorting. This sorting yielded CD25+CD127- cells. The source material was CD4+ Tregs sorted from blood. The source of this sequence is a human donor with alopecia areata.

The CDR3 DNA follows: TGTGCCTCAGCAGGGGGGGCAGAGACCCAGTACTTC. Its protein product is CASAGGAETQYF. The chain has TRBV6-5 and TRBJ2-5; perhaps D is TRBD1 or TRBD2 (7 bases each). The V gene's germline CDR1 is MNHEY and CDR2 SVGAGI. V was pared by 11 bases and J by 4 bases, with 14 bases between. CDR3 length equals 12 residues.